This T cell receptor beta chain emerged from a study of naive and memory T cell subsets. Study outcomes and limitations: Clonotypes are single alpha or beta chains, not paired receptors. Naive repertoires, especially CD8, held a few larger clonotypes, possibly memory cells re-expressing CD45RA.

This CDR3 is 17 amino acids long. V shed 0 bases and J shed 3 bases, with 17 bases lying between them. Germline CDR1 reads LGHNA; CDR2 reads YSLEER. About this clonotype: The antigen is unknown.

Both TRBC1 and TRBC2 were covered by a beta constant-region primer of two equimolar oligonucleotides. Ligated cDNA was amplified by four rounds of PCR with nested alpha and beta constant-region primers and SP2. MiXCR was run by TCRdb on the UMI-ligation and nested PCR reads, yielding one entry per CDR3 protein. Of around 140,000 distinct CDR3 sequences detected, around 21% appear once; the ten largest clones hold about 0.6%. Sequential positive selection took CD4 T cells first, then CD8 T cells. Four subsets defined by CD45RA and CD27 were sorted after CD3, CD4, CD8 and live/dead staining. The source material was naive CD8+ T cells from blood. This chain uses TRBV4-3 with TRBJ1-2; possibly TRBD1 for D (6 bases). The receptor's source is a human donor in good health. CDR3 bases: TGCGCCAGCAGCCAAGATGATGTGAGGGGGACCGACTATGGCTACACCTTC. Translation: CASSQDDVRGTDYGYTF.